The present entry profiles one T cell receptor (beta chain) with its context. Its antigen is not known. The data stem from a study of T cell responses to AZD1222 COVID-19 vaccine. The protocol was immunoSEQ multiplex PCR, while the TCRdb copy is restricted to in-frame clones and leaves out a portion. This sample has approximately 80,000 clones, with 70% to 90% found just once. Germline values: CDR1 MDHEN, CDR2 SYDVKM. J gave up 3 bases and V 5 bases, and 18 bases lay outside the gene matches. This CDR3 spans 18 amino acids. Study results and limitations: Vaccine-associated CD4 TCRs ranged over spike, dominating at 160-218 and 743-854. The study reported that nearly half of spike-specific TCRs target unmutated variant regions. Clonal diversity may have been underestimated, and the donors were mostly white British, with more females than males.

The genes are TRBV28 and TRBJ1-2; TRBD1 agrees at 7 bases. The source is an adult who received the AZD1222 COVID-19 vaccine. The sample in question was peripheral blood, obtained 28 days after the second AZD1222 dose. CDR3 sequence: CASSPLNMENRGDYGYTF. The CDR3 bases are TGTGCCAGCAGTCCATTGAATATGGAGAACAGGGGTGACTATGGCTACACCTTC.